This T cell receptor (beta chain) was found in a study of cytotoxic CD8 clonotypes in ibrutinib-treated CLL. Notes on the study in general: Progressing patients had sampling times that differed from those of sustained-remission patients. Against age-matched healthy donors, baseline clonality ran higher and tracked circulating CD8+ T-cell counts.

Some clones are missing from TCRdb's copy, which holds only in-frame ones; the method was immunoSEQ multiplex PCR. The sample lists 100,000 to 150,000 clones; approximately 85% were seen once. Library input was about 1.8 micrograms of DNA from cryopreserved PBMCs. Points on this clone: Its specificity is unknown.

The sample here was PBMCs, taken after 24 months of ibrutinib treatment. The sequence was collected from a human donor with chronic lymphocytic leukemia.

The CDR3 bases are TGTGCCAGCAGTTTATTTCGACAGCCCTACGAGCAGTACTTC. It yields the protein CASSLFRQPYEQYF. The chain carries TRBV27 and TRBJ2-7, with D perhaps matching TRBD1 (5 bases). From germline, CDR1 is MNHEY and CDR2 SMNVEV (reference sequence). Trimming took off 1 base at V and 2 bases at J, with 9 bases between the two ends. This CDR3 comprises 14 residues.